Listed below are T cell receptor beta chains from one sample, sequenced in a study of cytomegalovirus exposure and HLA in healthy donors. Generated by immunoSEQ multiplex PCR, the TCRdb table keeps only in-frame clones and is missing some. The sample yields some 130,000 clones, roughly 89% seen once. The sample taken for sequencing was PBMCs. All receptors derive from a woman between 18 and 29 years old in good health and CMV-seronegative. Each CDR3 is given with its conserved first and last residue. The D gene is left open where the match is weak. The size of a clone is reported for some rows only, either as once, few or many, or as a class for expanded clones.

CDR3 protein	CDR3 DNA	V gene	clone size	J gene	D gene
CASTRTAAPGNTIYF	TGTGCCAGCACTAGGACAGCCGCGCCCGGAAACACCATATATTTT	TRBV9	NA	TRBJ1-3	NA
CATYQGERTEAFF	TGTGCCACCTATCAGGGGGAGAGGACTGAAGCTTTCTTT	TRBV6-1	NA	TRBJ1-1	TRBD1
CAITQPGQTYEQYF	TGTGCCATCACCCAACCGGGACAGACCTACGAGCAGTACTTC	TRBV10-3	NA	TRBJ2-7	TRBD1
CASTKGGTGHAEAFF	TGTGCCAGCACCAAGGGAGGGACCGGCCACGCTGAAGCTTTCTTT	TRBV27	NA	TRBJ1-1	NA
CASSLSNYEQYF	TGTGCCAGCTCTCTGTCTAACTACGAGCAGTACTTC	TRBV18	once	TRBJ2-7	NA
CASSDYRAHSYNSPLHF	TGTGCCAGTAGCGATTACAGGGCACACTCCTATAATTCACCCCTCCACTTT	TRBV19	once	TRBJ1-6	NA
CASSGQGEATQYF	TGCGCCAGCAGCGGTCAAGGGGAGGCGACCCAGTACTTC	TRBV5-1	NA	TRBJ2-5	NA
CASTRDRGKPYEQYF	TGTGCCAGCACCCGAGACAGGGGGAAACCCTACGAGCAGTACTTC	TRBV6-5	NA	TRBJ2-7	TRBD1
CASSETRGSEDTQYF	TGTGCCAGCAGTGAAACCAGGGGTTCTGAAGATACGCAGTATTTT	TRBV2	NA	TRBJ2-3	NA
CASSREGTAIRGELFF	TGCGCCAGCAGCCGGGAGGGGACAGCGATCCGGGGGGAGCTGTTTTTT	TRBV5-1	NA	TRBJ2-2	NA
CASSVGTESQPQHF	TGTGCCAGCAGTGTCGGGACAGAGAGTCAGCCCCAGCATTTT	TRBV6-5	few	TRBJ1-5	TRBD1
CASSVSPGYTGELFF	TGTGCCAGCAGCGTTTCCCCCGGTTACACCGGGGAGCTGTTTTTT	TRBV9	NA	TRBJ2-2	NA
CASSFYVRDRGTYEQYF	TGTGCCAGCAGCTTTTACGTCCGGGACAGGGGCACCTACGAGCAGTACTTC	TRBV5-6	NA	TRBJ2-7	TRBD1
CASSLETRDIEQYF	TGTGCCAGCAGCTTAGAGACCAGGGATATCGAGCAGTACTTC	TRBV11-2	NA	TRBJ2-7	NA
CASSISDTEETQYF	TGTGCCAGTAGTATCAGTGACACCGAAGAGACCCAGTACTTC	TRBV19	NA	TRBJ2-5	NA
CASSQSPPGDYEQYF	TGCGCCAGCAGCCAAAGTCCCCCGGGGGACTACGAGCAGTACTTC	TRBV4-1	NA	TRBJ2-7	NA
CASCHGGSYEQYF	TGTGCCAGCTGCCACGGGGGGTCATACGAGCAGTACTTC	TRBV2	few	TRBJ2-7	TRBD2
CASSLLGRGNTEAFF	TGTGCCAGCAGCTTGTTGGGCAGGGGGAACACTGAAGCTTTCTTT	TRBV7-8	NA	TRBJ1-1	NA
CASSKWTGETQYF	TGTGCCAGCAGTAAGTGGACAGGGGAGACCCAGTACTTC	TRBV2	NA	TRBJ2-5	TRBD1
CASSQDVQINTGELFF	TGCGCCAGCAGCCAAGATGTACAGATAAACACCGGGGAGCTGTTTTTT	TRBV4-1	NA	TRBJ2-2	NA
CASSVSGGAPTDTQYF	TGTGCCAGCAGTGTTAGCGGGGGGGCCCCCACAGATACGCAGTATTTT	TRBV6-1	NA	TRBJ2-3	TRBD2
CASSLAGPGGDTQYF	TGCGCCAGCAGCTTGGCGGGACCTGGGGGGGATACGCAGTATTTT	TRBV5-1	NA	TRBJ2-3	NA
CASSARTVTGELFF	TGTGCCAGCAGCGCAAGGACTGTCACCGGGGAGCTGTTTTTT	TRBV7-8	NA	TRBJ2-2	NA
CASSLAGGGLDTQYF	TGTGCCAGCAGCTTAGCAGGGGGGGGGCTCGATACGCAGTATTTT	TRBV7-2	NA	TRBJ2-3	NA
CASSLQESYGYTF	TGTGCCAGCTCATTACAGGAATCCTATGGCTACACCTTC	TRBV18	NA	TRBJ1-2	NA
CASMPRGGDNTEAFF	TGTGCCAGCATGCCCCGGGGGGGCGACAACACTGAAGCTTTCTTT	TRBV2	once	TRBJ1-1	NA
CASSSPMDGGYGYTF	TGTGCCAGCAGCTCCCCCATGGACGGAGGCTATGGCTACACCTTC	TRBV11-2	few	TRBJ1-2	NA
CASSPFGTGSLWNYGYTF	TGTGCCAGCAGCCCTTTTGGGACAGGAAGTCTATGGAACTATGGCTACACCTTC	TRBV7-9	NA	TRBJ1-2	TRBD1
CASGFEGPQHF	TGTGCCAGTGGATTTGAGGGGCCCCAGCATTTT	TRBV19	NA	TRBJ1-5	NA
CASSPAGGRSSYEQYF	TGTGCCAGCTCACCGGCGGGGGGCAGGAGCTCCTACGAGCAGTACTTC	TRBV18	NA	TRBJ2-7	TRBD2
CASSRQGDGYTF	TGTGCCAGCAGTAGACAGGGGGACGGCTACACCTTC	TRBV6-6	NA	TRBJ1-2	TRBD1
CATRTVGGFGYTF	TGTGCCACACGGACGGTAGGGGGCTTTGGCTACACCTTC	TRBV5-6	few	TRBJ1-2	TRBD1
CASSYFYKITDTQYF	TGTGCCAGCAGCTACTTTTATAAAATCACAGATACGCAGTATTTT	TRBV7-9	once	TRBJ2-3	NA
CASSEAGEKLFF	TGTGCCAGTAGCGAAGCGGGGGAAAAACTGTTTTTT	TRBV19	NA	TRBJ1-4	NA
CASMRTSGSYEQYF	TGTGCCAGCATGCGGACTAGCGGGAGCTACGAGCAGTACTTC	TRBV6-1	NA	TRBJ2-7	TRBD2
CASSSSLAGSYNEQFF	TGTGCCAGCAGCTCGTCACTAGCGGGGTCCTACAATGAGCAGTTCTTC	TRBV5-4	NA	TRBJ2-1	TRBD2
CASRPRGGTTGELFF	TGTGCCAGCAGACCTCGGGGCGGGACTACCGGGGAGCTGTTTTTT	TRBV6-5	NA	TRBJ2-2	NA
CASSYRRTSTDTQYF	TGTGCCAGCAGTTACCGGCGGACTAGCACAGATACGCAGTATTTT	TRBV6-6	NA	TRBJ2-3	NA
CAISVGQEGLRRAEAFF	TGTGCCATCAGTGTTGGACAGGAGGGGTTGAGGCGGGCTGAAGCTTTCTTT	TRBV10-3	NA	TRBJ1-1	TRBD1
CASSEIGQGSTEAFF	TGTGCCAGCAGCGAGATTGGACAGGGGAGCACTGAAGCTTTCTTT	TRBV2	NA	TRBJ1-1	TRBD1
CASSPSVGDEQFF	TGTGCCAGCAGTCCATCTGTAGGGGATGAGCAGTTCTTC	TRBV11-3	once	TRBJ2-1	NA
CASSEAGTGVTEAFF	TGTGCCAGCAGTGAGGCCGGGACAGGGGTCACTGAAGCTTTCTTT	TRBV6-1	NA	TRBJ1-1	TRBD1
CASLSTGTISGANVLTF	TGTGCCAGCTTATCGACAGGGACCATCTCTGGGGCCAACGTCCTGACTTTC	TRBV25-1	NA	TRBJ2-6	TRBD1
CASSIQGQGRSPLHF	TGTGCCAGTAGTATTCAAGGACAGGGCCGGTCACCCCTCCACTTT	TRBV19	once	TRBJ1-6	TRBD1
CASSLEGTGENTEAFF	TGTGCCAGCAGCCTCGAAGGAACAGGGGAAAACACTGAAGCTTTCTTT	TRBV4-2	NA	TRBJ1-1	TRBD1
CASSSGSNEQFF	TGTGCCAGCAGCTCCGGGTCGAATGAGCAGTTCTTC	TRBV5-4	NA	TRBJ2-1	NA
CASSLGQGGQTQYF	TGTGCCAGCAGTTTAGGACAGGGCGGACAGACCCAGTACTTC	TRBV2	NA	TRBJ2-5	TRBD1
CASSNDRGCYGYTF	TGTGCCAGCAGCAATGACAGGGGGTGCTATGGCTACACCTTC	TRBV21-1	NA	TRBJ1-2	NA